This T cell receptor (beta chain) was captured by sequencing in a study of response to subunit inactivated influenza vaccine. TCRdb used MiXCR to reprocess the RT-PCR reads, holding one entry per CDR3 protein. The sample has under 850,000 distinct CDR3 sequences, around 18% seen once. This clonotype was seen ten or more times. The CDR3 totals 16 residues. The germline V gene has CDR1 MNHEY and CDR2 SVGAGI. J was trimmed by 0 bases and V by 0 bases; bases with no gene match: 0. The V and J genes are TRBV6-5 and TRBJ2-1; 9 bases are shared with TRBD2. Sequences were derived from PBMCs from blood, sampled roughly 5 days after vaccination. The sequence was obtained from a man aged 45-60 years who received an inactivated influenza vaccine. This CDR3 reads CASSYSSGSSYNEQFF. The CDR3 DNA reads TGTGCCAGCAGTTACTCTAGCGGGAGCTCCTACAATGAGCAGTTCTTC.